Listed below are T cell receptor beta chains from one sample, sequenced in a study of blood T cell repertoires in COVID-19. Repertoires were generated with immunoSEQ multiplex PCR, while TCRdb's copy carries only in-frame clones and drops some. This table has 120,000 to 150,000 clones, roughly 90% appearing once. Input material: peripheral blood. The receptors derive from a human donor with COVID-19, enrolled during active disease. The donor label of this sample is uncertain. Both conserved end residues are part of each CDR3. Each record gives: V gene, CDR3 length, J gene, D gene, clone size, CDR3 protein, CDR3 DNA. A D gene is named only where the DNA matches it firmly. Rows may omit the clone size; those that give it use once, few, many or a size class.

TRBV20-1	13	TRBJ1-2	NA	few	CSASSGNNYGYTF	TGCAGTGCTAGTTCCGGGAACAACTATGGCTACACCTTC
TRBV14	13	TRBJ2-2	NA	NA	CASRRQNTGELFF	TGTGCCAGCAGAAGACAGAACACCGGGGAGCTGTTTTTT
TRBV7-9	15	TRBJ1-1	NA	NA	CASSSPVTANTEAFF	TGTGCCAGCAGCTCCCCAGTGACAGCGAACACTGAAGCTTTCTTT
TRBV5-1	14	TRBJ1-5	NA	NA	CASSLGLSDQPQHF	TGCGCCAGCAGCTTGGGGTTATCGGATCAGCCCCAGCATTTT
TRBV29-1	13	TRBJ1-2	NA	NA	CSVEDPGNPGYTF	TGCAGCGTTGAAGATCCCGGGAATCCTGGCTACACCTTC
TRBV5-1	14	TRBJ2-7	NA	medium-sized	CASSLSGNQDEQYF	TGCGCCAGCAGCTTGTCCGGAAATCAGGACGAGCAGTACTTC
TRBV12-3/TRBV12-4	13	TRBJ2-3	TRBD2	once	CASGTSAADTQYF	TGTGCCAGCGGGACTAGCGCCGCAGATACGCAGTATTTT
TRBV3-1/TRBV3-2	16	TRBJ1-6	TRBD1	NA	CASSQGGGFNNSPLHF	TGTGCCAGCAGCCAAGGAGGGGGCTTCAATAATTCACCCCTCCACTTT
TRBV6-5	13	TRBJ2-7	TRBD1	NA	CASRTGNNYEQYF	TGTGCCAGCAGGACAGGGAATAACTACGAGCAGTACTTC
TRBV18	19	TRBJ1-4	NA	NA	CASSPGRIQGFATNEKLFF	TGTGCCAGCTCACCAGGACGGATCCAGGGCTTTGCAACTAATGAAAAACTGTTTTTT
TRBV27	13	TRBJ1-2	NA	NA	CASSLQGTHGYTF	TGTGCCAGCAGTTTACAGGGGACCCATGGCTACACCTTC
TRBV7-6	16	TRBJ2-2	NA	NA	CASSQPSAGDTGELFF	TGTGCCAGCAGCCAGCCGTCAGCCGGGGACACCGGGGAGCTGTTTTTT
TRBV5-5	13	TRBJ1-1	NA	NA	CASSSQGDTEAFF	TGTGCCAGCAGCTCACAGGGAGACACTGAAGCTTTCTTT
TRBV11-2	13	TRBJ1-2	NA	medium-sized	CASSPLWGGGYTF	TGTGCCAGCAGCCCCCTATGGGGCGGTGGCTACACCTTC
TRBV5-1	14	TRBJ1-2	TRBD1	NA	CASSPGTGERGYTF	TGCGCCAGCAGCCCGGGGACAGGGGAAAGAGGCTACACCTTC
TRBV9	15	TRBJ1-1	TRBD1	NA	CASSSSGQANTEAFF	TGTGCCAGCAGCTCATCGGGACAGGCGAACACTGAAGCTTTCTTT
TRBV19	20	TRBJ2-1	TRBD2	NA	CASSPRGLAGARASYNEQFF	TGTGCCAGTAGCCCTCGGGGACTAGCGGGAGCTCGGGCCTCCTACAATGAGCAGTTCTTC
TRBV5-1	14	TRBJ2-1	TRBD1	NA	CASSWGGQGAEQFF	TGCGCCAGCAGCTGGGGAGGACAGGGTGCTGAGCAGTTCTTC
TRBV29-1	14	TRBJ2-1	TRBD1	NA	CSVEDRQGASEQFF	TGCAGCGTTGAAGATCGCCAGGGGGCAAGTGAGCAGTTCTTC
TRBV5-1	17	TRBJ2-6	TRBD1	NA	CASSRGQGTSGANVLTF	TGCGCCAGCAGCCGCGGACAGGGGACCTCTGGGGCCAACGTCCTGACTTTC
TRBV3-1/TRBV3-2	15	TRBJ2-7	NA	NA	CASSQSGARTYEQYF	TGTGCCAGCAGCCAATCAGGGGCAAGGACCTACGAGCAGTACTTC
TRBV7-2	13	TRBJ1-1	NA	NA	CASSRGLDTEAFF	TGTGCCAGCAGCAGGGGACTGGACACTGAAGCTTTCTTT
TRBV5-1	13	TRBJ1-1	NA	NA	CASSPTANTEAFF	TGCGCCAGCAGCCCGACAGCGAACACTGAAGCTTTCTTT
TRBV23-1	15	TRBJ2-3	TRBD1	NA	CASSPLTGHTDTQYF	TGCGCCAGCAGTCCCCTGACAGGGCACACAGATACGCAGTATTTT
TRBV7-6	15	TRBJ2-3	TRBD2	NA	CASSSRGAGTDTQYF	TGTGCCAGCAGCTCGCGGGGGGCCGGCACAGATACGCAGTATTTT
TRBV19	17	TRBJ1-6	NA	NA	CASSIIRTGSYNSPLHF	TGTGCCAGTAGTATAATTCGAACAGGGAGTTATAATTCACCCCTCCACTTT
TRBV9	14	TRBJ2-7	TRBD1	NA	CASTEDRSSYEQYF	TGTGCCAGCACCGAGGACAGGAGCTCCTACGAGCAGTACTTC
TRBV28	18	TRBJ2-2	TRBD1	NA	CASSSSGGQGDYTGELFF	TGTGCCAGCAGTTCCTCCGGTGGGCAGGGGGATTACACCGGGGAGCTGTTTTTT
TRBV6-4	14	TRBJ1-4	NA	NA	CASSPREAGEKLFF	TGTGCCAGCAGTCCCCGGGAAGCTGGTGAAAAACTGTTTTTT
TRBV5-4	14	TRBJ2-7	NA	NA	CASSLVGRGYEQYF	TGTGCCAGCAGCTTGGTCGGCAGGGGCTACGAGCAGTACTTC
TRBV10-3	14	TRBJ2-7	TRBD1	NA	CAIRDATGGTEQYF	TGTGCCATCAGAGACGCGACAGGGGGAACAGAGCAGTACTTC
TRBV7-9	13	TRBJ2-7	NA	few	CASSFLGVGEQYF	TGTGCCAGCAGCTTCTTAGGGGTAGGCGAGCAGTACTTC
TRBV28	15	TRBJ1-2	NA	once	CASSSTGRANYGYTF	TGTGCCAGCAGTTCGACAGGCCGGGCTAACTATGGCTACACCTTC
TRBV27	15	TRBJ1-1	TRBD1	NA	CASSLTGTERTEAFF	TGTGCCAGCAGCCTAACCGGGACAGAACGCACTGAAGCTTTCTTT
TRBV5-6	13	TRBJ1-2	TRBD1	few	CASSLQGPDGYTF	TGTGCCAGCAGCTTACAGGGGCCCGATGGCTACACCTTC
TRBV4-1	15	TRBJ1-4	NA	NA	CASSQEGRTSEKLFF	TGCGCCAGCAGCCAAGAGGGACGTACTAGCGAAAAACTGTTTTTT
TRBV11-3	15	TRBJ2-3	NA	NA	CASSTGLTSTDTQYF	TGTGCCAGCAGCACCGGACTAACTAGCACAGATACGCAGTATTTT
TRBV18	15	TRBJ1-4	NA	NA	CASSPEQADNEKLFF	TGTGCCAGCTCACCAGAACAGGCTGATAATGAAAAACTGTTTTTT
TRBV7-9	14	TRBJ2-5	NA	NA	CASSLELGWQTQYF	TGTGCCAGCAGCTTAGAGCTGGGCTGGCAGACCCAGTACTTC
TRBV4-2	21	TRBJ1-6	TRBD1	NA	CASSQDLIRGGAGSYNSPLHF	TGTGCCAGCAGCCAAGATTTGATAAGAGGGGGCGCGGGGTCCTATAATTCACCCCTCCACTTT
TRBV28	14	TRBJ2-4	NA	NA	CASRDPGAKNIQYF	TGTGCCAGCAGGGACCCAGGGGCCAAAAACATTCAGTACTTC
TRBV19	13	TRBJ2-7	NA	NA	CASSPSGIGEQYF	TGTGCCAGTAGTCCTTCAGGGATCGGCGAGCAGTACTTC
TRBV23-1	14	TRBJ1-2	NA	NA	CASSWTGHPYGYTF	TGCGCCAGCAGTTGGACGGGACACCCTTATGGCTACACCTTC
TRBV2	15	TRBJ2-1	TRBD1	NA	CASSEALQGVGEQFF	TGTGCCAGCAGTGAAGCGCTTCAGGGGGTTGGTGAGCAGTTCTTC
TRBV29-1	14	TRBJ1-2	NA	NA	CSVDFAGLDYGYTF	TGCAGCGTTGATTTTGCAGGGCTCGACTATGGCTACACCTTC
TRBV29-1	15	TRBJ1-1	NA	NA	CSVPQDGASNTEAFF	TGCAGCGTTCCTCAGGATGGGGCTTCGAACACTGAAGCTTTCTTT